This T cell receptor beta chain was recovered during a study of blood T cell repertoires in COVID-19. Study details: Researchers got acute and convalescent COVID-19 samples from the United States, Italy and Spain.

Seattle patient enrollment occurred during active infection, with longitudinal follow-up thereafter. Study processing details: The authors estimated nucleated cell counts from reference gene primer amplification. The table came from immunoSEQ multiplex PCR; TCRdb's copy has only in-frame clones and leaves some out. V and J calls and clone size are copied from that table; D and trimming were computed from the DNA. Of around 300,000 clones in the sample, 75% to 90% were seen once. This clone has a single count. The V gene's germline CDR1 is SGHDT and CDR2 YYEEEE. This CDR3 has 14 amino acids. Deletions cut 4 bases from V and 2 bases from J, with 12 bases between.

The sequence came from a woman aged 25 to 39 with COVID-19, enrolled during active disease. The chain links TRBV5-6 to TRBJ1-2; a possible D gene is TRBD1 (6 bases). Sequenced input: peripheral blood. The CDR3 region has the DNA TGTGCCAGCAGCCTGTACCAGGGGAACTATGGCTACACCTTC. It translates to CASSLYQGNYGYTF.